This entry describes one T cell receptor (beta chain). Its antigen is undetermined. Donors had nominal health at sampling but likely had unrecorded immune exposures. Primers: 60 Vbeta forward and 13 Jbeta reverse. TCRdb keeps only in-frame clones here, not all; method: immunoSEQ multiplex PCR. This sample lists around 130,000 clones; its ten largest clones have roughly 1.6%. These data come from a study of cytomegalovirus exposure and HLA in healthy donors. The trim removed 3 bases at V and 2 bases at J, leaving 6 bases unmatched. Germline V gene sequence: CDR1 KGHSH, CDR2 LQKENI. The CDR3 extends over 16 amino acids. Points from the study as a whole: The authors judged a highly shared variant cluster likely a sequencing artifact. Some TCR beta chains (roughly 160 of them) were listed as cytomegalovirus-associated. Previously analyzed data showed that most TCR beta V segments were productive at a frequency of about 87% or about 30%.

This receptor was obtained from a woman aged 40 to 50 in good health and CMV-seronegative. Sequencing was performed on PBMCs. This chain uses TRBV18 with TRBJ2-2, with 7 bases aligning to TRBD1. The CDR3 nucleotides are TGTGCCAGCTCACCTTACAGGGGCGGAAACACCGGGGAGCTGTTTTTT. It translates to CASSPYRGGNTGELFF.